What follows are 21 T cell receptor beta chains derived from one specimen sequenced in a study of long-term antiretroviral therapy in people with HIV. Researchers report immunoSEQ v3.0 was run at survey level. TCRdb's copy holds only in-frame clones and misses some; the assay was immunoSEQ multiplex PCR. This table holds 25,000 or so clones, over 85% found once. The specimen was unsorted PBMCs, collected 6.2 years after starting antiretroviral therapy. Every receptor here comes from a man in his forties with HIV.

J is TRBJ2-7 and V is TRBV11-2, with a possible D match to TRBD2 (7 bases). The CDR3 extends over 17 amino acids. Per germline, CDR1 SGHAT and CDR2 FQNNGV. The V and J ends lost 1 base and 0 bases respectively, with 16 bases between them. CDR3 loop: CASSLGGSGTRSYEQYF. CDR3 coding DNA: TGTGCCAGCAGCTTAGGGGGAAGCGGGACACGCTCCTACGAGCAGTACTTC.

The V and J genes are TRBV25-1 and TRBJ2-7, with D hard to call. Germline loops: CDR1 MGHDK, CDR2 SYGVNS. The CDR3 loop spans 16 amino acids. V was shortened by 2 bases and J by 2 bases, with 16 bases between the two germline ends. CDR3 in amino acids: CASSETNRATPYEQYF. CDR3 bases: TGTGCCAGCAGTGAAACTAATAGGGCTACCCCCTACGAGCAGTACTTC.

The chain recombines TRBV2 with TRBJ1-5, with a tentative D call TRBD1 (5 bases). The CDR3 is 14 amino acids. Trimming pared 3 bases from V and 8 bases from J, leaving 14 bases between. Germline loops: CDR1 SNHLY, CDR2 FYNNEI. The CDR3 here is CASSEAGRAEPQHF. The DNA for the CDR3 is TGTGCCAGCAGTGAGGCAGGGCGGGCGGAGCCCCAGCATTTT.

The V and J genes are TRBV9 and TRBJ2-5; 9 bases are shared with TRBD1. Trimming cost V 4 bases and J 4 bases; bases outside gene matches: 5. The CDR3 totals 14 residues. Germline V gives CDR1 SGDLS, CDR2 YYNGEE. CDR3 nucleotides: TGTGCCAGCAGCCCACAGGGGGCGGGAGAGACCCAGTACTTC. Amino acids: CASSPQGAGETQYF.

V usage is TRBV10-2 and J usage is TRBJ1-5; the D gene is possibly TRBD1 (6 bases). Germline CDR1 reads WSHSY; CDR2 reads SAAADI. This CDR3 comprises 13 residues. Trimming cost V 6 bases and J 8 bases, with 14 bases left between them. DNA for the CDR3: TGCGCCAGCAGCCAGGGGACACTTAAGCCCCAGCATTTT. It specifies CASSQGTLKPQHF.

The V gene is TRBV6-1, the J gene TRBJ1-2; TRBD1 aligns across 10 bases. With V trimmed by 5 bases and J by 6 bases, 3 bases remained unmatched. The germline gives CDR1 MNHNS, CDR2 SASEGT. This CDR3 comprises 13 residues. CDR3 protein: CASSRGTGDGYTF. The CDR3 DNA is TGTGCCAGCAGTAGAGGGACAGGGGATGGCTACACCTTC.

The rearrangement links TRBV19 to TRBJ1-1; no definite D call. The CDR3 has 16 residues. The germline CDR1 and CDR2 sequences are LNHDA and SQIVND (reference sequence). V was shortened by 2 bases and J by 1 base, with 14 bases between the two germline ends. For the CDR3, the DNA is TGTGCCAGTAGTATAAAAAACAGCCTTTGGAACACTGAAGCTTTCTTT. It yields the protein CASSIKNSLWNTEAFF.

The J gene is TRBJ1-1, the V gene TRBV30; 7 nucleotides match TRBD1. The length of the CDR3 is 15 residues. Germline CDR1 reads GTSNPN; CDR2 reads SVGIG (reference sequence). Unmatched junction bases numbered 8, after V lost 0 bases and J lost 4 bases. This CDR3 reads CAWSVRDRVGTEAFF. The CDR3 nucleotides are TGTGCCTGGAGTGTACGAGACAGGGTTGGCACTGAAGCTTTCTTT.

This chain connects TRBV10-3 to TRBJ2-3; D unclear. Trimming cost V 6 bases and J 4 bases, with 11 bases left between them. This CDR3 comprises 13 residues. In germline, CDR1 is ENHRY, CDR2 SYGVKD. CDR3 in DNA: TGTGCCATCAGCGCCCAGTTTGCAGATACGCAGTATTTT. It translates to CAISAQFADTQYF.

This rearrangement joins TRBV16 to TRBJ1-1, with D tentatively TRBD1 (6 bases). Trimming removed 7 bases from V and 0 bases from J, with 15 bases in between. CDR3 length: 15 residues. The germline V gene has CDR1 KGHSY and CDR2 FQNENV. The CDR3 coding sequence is TGTGCCAGCACCACCTCAGGGGTTATGAACACTGAAGCTTTCTTT. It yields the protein CASTTSGVMNTEAFF.

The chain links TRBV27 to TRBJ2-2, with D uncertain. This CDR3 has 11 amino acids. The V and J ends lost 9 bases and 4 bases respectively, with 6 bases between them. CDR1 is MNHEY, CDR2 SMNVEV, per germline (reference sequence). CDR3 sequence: CASTATGELFF. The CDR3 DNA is TGTGCCAGTACAGCCACCGGGGAGCTGTTTTTT.

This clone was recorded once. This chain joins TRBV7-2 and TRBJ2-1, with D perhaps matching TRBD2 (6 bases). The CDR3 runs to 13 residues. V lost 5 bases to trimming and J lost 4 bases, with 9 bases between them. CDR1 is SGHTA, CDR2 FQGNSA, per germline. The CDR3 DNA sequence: TGTGCCAGCAGCACGGGACTTTACAATGAGCAGTTCTTC. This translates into CASSTGLYNEQFF. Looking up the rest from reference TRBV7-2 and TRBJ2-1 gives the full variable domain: GAGVSQSPSNKVTEKGKDVELRCDPISGHTALYWYRQSLGQGLEFLIYFQGNSAPDKSGLPSDRFSAERTGGSVSTLTIQRTQQEDSAVYLCASSTGLYNEQFFGPGTRLTVL.

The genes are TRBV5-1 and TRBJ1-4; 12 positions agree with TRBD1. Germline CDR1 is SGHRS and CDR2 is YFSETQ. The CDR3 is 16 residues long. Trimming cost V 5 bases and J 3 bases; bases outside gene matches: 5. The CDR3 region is CASRPGQGAANEKLFF. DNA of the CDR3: TGCGCCAGCAGACCGGGACAGGGGGCAGCTAATGAAAAACTGTTTTTT. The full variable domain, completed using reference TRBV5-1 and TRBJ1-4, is KAGVTQTPRYLIKTRGQQVTLSCSPISGHRSVSWYQQTPGQGLQFLFEYFSETQRNKGNFPGRFSGRQFSNSRSEMNVSTLELGDSALYLCASRPGQGAANEKLFFGSGTQLSVL.

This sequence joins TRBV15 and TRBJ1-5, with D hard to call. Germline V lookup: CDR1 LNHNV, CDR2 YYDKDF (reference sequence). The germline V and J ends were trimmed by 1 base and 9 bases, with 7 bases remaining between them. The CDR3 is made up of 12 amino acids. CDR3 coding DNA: TGTGCCACCAGCAGAGTAGGATTGCCCCAGCATTTT. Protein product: CATSRVGLPQHF. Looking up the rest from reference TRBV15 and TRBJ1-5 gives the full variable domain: DAMVIQNPRYQVTQFGKPVTLSCSQTLNHNVMYWYQQKSSQAPKLLFHYYDKDFNNEADTPDNFQSRRPNTSFCFLDIRSPGLGDTAMYLCATSRVGLPQHFGDGTRLSIL.

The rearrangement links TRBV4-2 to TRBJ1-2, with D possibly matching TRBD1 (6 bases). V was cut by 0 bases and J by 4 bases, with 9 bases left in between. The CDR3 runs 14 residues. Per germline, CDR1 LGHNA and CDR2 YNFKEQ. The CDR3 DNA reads TGTGCCAGCAGCCAAGAAACAGGGCCCTATGGCTACACCTTC. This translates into CASSQETGPYGYTF.

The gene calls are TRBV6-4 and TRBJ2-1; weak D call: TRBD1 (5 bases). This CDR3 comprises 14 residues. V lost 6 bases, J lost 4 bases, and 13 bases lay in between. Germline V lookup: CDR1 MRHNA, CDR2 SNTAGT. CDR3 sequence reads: CASSQGGRYNEQFF. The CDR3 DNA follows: TGTGCCAGCAGCCAGGGTGGTCGGTACAATGAGCAGTTCTTC.

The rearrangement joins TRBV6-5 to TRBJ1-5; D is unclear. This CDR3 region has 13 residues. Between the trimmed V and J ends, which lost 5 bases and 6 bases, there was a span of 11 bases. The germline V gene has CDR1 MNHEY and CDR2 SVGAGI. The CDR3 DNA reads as TGTGCCAGCAGTGAAATGCCGAGTCAGCCCCAGCATTTT. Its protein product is CASSEMPSQPQHF.

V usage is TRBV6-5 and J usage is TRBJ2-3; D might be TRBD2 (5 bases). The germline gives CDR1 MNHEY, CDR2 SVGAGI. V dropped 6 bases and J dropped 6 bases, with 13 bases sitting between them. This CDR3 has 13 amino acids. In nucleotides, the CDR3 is TGTGCCAGCAGGAAGCGGTCCCTGGATACGCAGTATTTT. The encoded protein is CASRKRSLDTQYF.

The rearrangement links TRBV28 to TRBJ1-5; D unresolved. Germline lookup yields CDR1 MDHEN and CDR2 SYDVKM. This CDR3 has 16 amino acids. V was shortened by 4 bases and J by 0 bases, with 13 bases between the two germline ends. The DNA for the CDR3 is TGTGCCAGCAGTTCTACATCAGGTTATAGCAATCAGCCCCAGCATTTT. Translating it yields CASSSTSGYSNQPQHF.

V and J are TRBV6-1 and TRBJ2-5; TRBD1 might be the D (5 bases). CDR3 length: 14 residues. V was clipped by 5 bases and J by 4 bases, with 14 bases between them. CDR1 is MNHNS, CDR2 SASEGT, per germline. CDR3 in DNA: TGTGCCAGCAGTCCCTGGGGCCCCGGAGAGACCCAGTACTTC. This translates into CASSPWGPGETQYF.

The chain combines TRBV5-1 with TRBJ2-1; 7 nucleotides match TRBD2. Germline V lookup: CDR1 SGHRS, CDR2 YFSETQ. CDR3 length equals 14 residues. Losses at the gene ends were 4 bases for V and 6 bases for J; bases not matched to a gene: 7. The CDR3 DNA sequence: TGCGCCAGCAGCGGGGGGGACGTTCGCAATGAGCAGTTCTTC. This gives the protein CASSGGDVRNEQFF.